The sequence of this T cell receptor (beta chain) was determined in a study of blood T cell repertoires in COVID-19. CDR1 LGHNT and CDR2 FRNRAP come from the germline V gene. The CDR3 runs 16 residues. V dropped 8 bases and J dropped 5; count of bases not matched to a gene: 13. As processed by the authors: Nucleated cell counts were estimated from reference gene primer amplification. Sequenced by immunoSEQ multiplex PCR; TCRdb stores in-frame clones only, minus some. For V, J and clone size, that table is used; D and trimming come from the DNA. Here the sample spans 55,000 to 80,000 clones, 80% to 90% being singletons.

The origin of this receptor is a man in his forties or fifties with active COVID-19. The sample consisted of peripheral blood. The chain is built from TRBV12-5 and TRBJ2-2; 8 nucleotides line up with TRBD1. The CDR3 DNA reads TGTGCTAGTCCTTTCCGTCAGGGGGCAAGGACCGGGGAGCTGTTTTTT. As protein: CASPFRQGARTGELFF.